These T cell receptor beta chains were read from a single sample in a study of identifying expanded T cells in peripheral blood. Data came from immunoSEQ multiplex PCR; TCRdb stores just in-frame clones and leaves some out. The sample yields about 52,000 clones, about 80% seen once. Sequencing was carried out using blood. All receptors derive from a person between 18 and 75 years old in good health. Each CDR3 is given with its conserved first and last residue. D genes are given only for firm matches. The size of a clone is reported for some rows only, either as once, few or many, or as a class for expanded clones.

14 | TRBD1 | TRBJ1-6 | NA | TRBV30 | TGTGCCTGGAAGAGGACAGGGATTTATTCACCCCTCCACTTT | CAWKRTGIYSPLHF
17 | NA | TRBJ1-2 | many | TRBV21-1 | TGTGCCAGCAGCAAAGCCCCCCGCCCAGGCGCGGACTATGGCTACACCTTC | CASSKAPRPGADYGYTF
13 | NA | TRBJ1-3 | few | TRBV6-1 | TGTGCCAGCAGGGACAACTCTGGAAACACCATATATTTT | CASRDNSGNTIYF
12 | NA | TRBJ2-1 | NA | TRBV5-8 | TGTGCCAGCAGCTGGGCCCGTGCGGAGCAGTTCTTC | CASSWARAEQFF
14 | NA | TRBJ2-2 | NA | TRBV29-1 | TGCAGCGCCGAGAGAGGACTGGGCACCGGGGAGCTGTTTTTT | CSAERGLGTGELFF
16 | TRBD2 | TRBJ2-7 | NA | TRBV15 | TGTGCCACCAGCAGAGGAGTTAGCGGGGCCCAGATCGAGCAGTACTTC | CATSRGVSGAQIEQYF
16 | TRBD2 | TRBJ2-5 | NA | TRBV5-1 | TGCGCCAGCACACAGACTAGCGGGGGGACTCAAGAGACCCAGTACTTC | CASTQTSGGTQETQYF
16 | NA | TRBJ1-2 | NA | TRBV18 | TGTGCCAGCTCACCACCTTCAGGGAAGAAAAACTATGGCTACACCTTC | CASSPPSGKKNYGYTF
15 | NA | TRBJ2-3 | NA | TRBV6-1 | TGTGCCAGCAGTGAAGTTAAAGGCGGCACAGATACGCAGTATTTT | CASSEVKGGTDTQYF
14 | TRBD2 | TRBJ2-5 | NA | TRBV5-4 | TGTGCCAGCAGCAGCGGGACTAGCGAAGAGACCCAGTACTTC | CASSSGTSEETQYF
14 | NA | TRBJ1-1 | once | TRBV6-5 | TGTGCCAGCAGTCGCAGCCAACCGCACACTGAAGCTTTCTTT | CASSRSQPHTEAFF
15 | NA | TRBJ1-3 | medium-sized | TRBV6-5 | TGTGCCAGCAGCTCGGGACCGGTCTCTGGAAACACCATATATTTT | CASSSGPVSGNTIYF
15 | TRBD2 | TRBJ2-1 | once | TRBV5-4 | TGTGCCAGCAGCCCCTCTAGCGGGGGGGTGCCTGAGCAGTTCTTC | CASSPSSGGVPEQFF
14 | NA | TRBJ1-5 | NA | TRBV16 | TGTGCCAGCAGCCAAAGTGGGGTCTGGGAGCCCCAGCATTTT | CASSQSGVWEPQHF
16 | NA | TRBJ1-4 | NA | TRBV4-1 | TGCGCCAGCAGCCAAGCTCAAGGGGCGGGTAATGAAAAACTGTTTTTT | CASSQAQGAGNEKLFF
13 | NA | TRBJ1-2 | NA | TRBV5-4 | TGTGCCAGCAGCCGAAGCAATTTCTATGGCTACACCTTC | CASSRSNFYGYTF
15 | TRBD1 | TRBJ1-2 | NA | TRBV7-9 | TGTGCCAGCAGCTCCCGACAGGGGGGAGGCTATGGCTACACCTTC | CASSSRQGGGYGYTF
14 | NA | TRBJ1-2 | NA | TRBV2 | TGTGCCAGCCATAACCGGGATTCTAACTATGGCTACACCTTC | CASHNRDSNYGYTF
13 | TRBD1 | TRBJ1-2 | NA | TRBV5-1 | TGCGCCAGCAGCCTAACAGGGGGCAGTGGCTACACCTTC | CASSLTGGSGYTF
13 | NA | TRBJ1-2 | NA | TRBV6-6 | TGTGCCAGCAGTTACTCACGGGATCACGGCTACACCTTC | CASSYSRDHGYTF
17 | TRBD2 | TRBJ2-4 | once | TRBV19 | TGTGCCAGTAGCAGGGTAGCGGGAGAAAGAGACAAAAACATTCAGTACTTC | CASSRVAGERDKNIQYF
18 | NA | TRBJ2-4 | NA | TRBV15 | TGTGCCACCGGAATGTTGGTATTAGAGAGGGGGGCCAAAAACATTCAGTACTTC | CATGMLVLERGAKNIQYF
15 | TRBD2 | TRBJ2-1 | NA | TRBV29-1 | TGCAGCGTTGAAGATTCGGGGACTAGCCCAAGGGGGCAGTTCTTC | CSVEDSGTSPRGQFF
11 | NA | TRBJ2-7 | NA | TRBV5-6 | TGTGCCAGCCAGGGAGGCTACGAGCAGTACTTC | CASQGGYEQYF
14 | NA | TRBJ2-1 | NA | TRBV7-2 | TGTGCCAGCAAGGTAGTATTGGACACGACTGAGCAGTTCTTC | CASKVVLDTTEQFF
14 | NA | TRBJ1-2 | NA | TRBV12-5 | TGTGCTAGTGGTTTGACCGGGACCGCCGACGGCTACACCTTC | CASGLTGTADGYTF
14 | TRBD2 | TRBJ2-7 | NA | TRBV29-1 | TGCAGCGTTGTAGCGGGAGAGGTAGCCTACGAGCAGTACTTC | CSVVAGEVAYEQYF
11 | NA | TRBJ1-1 | NA | TRBV5-1 | TGTGCCAGCACCGAAGGAGCTGAAGCTTTCTTT | CASTEGAEAFF
14 | NA | TRBJ1-5 | NA | TRBV6-5 | TGTGCCAGCAGTTACGGGGGAGCGGGTCAGCCCCAGCATTTT | CASSYGGAGQPQHF
17 | TRBD2 | TRBJ2-3 | NA | TRBV15 | TGTGCCACCAGCAGACCAACCCCTAGCGGGGGGCCAGATACGCAGTATTTT | CATSRPTPSGGPDTQYF
17 | TRBD2 | TRBJ2-2 | NA | TRBV27 | TGTGCCAGCAGCCAACTAGCGGGAGGTGGCGCCACCGGGGAGCTGTTTTTT | CASSQLAGGGATGELFF
15 | NA | TRBJ1-5 | NA | TRBV7-2 | TGTGCCAGCAGCTTAGCGCTCGGGGGAGGACAGCCCCAGCATTTT | CASSLALGGGQPQHF
16 | NA | TRBJ2-7 | NA | TRBV12-5 | TGTGCTAGTGGTTTGGTACCTCTGGGTGCGGGCTACGAGCAGTACTTC | CASGLVPLGAGYEQYF
11 | NA | TRBJ2-7 | NA | TRBV20-1 | TGCAGTGCTAGTTTCAGATACGAGCAGTACTTC | CSASFRYEQYF
13 | NA | TRBJ1-1 | NA | TRBV30 | TGTGCCTGGAGCAAAACGCCCGGGCCTGAAGCTTTCTTT | CAWSKTPGPEAFF
15 | NA | TRBJ2-3 | NA | TRBV11-2 | TGTGCCAGCAGCCCCGGACAGTTTAGCACAGATACGCAGTATTTT | CASSPGQFSTDTQYF
16 | NA | TRBJ2-1 | NA | TRBV29-1 | TGCAGCGTGGAAAGTTACGGGACAAACTCCTACAATGAGCAGTTCTTC | CSVESYGTNSYNEQFF
15 | TRBD1 | TRBJ2-5 | NA | TRBV5-1 | TGCGCCAGCAGCTTGGGGGACAGGGAGGTAGAGACCCAGTACTTC | CASSLGDREVETQYF
16 | TRBD2 | TRBJ2-3 | NA | TRBV5-1 | TGCGCCAGCAGCTTTATGACTAGCGGGAGGTCTGCAGCGCAGTATTTT | CASSFMTSGRSAAQYF
16 | TRBD2 | TRBJ2-1 | once | TRBV7-9 | TGTGCCAGCAGCCGCGTAGGCGGGGGGGAGGCAAATGAGCAGTTCTTC | CASSRVGGGEANEQFF
14 | NA | TRBJ1-3 | NA | TRBV15 | TGTGCCACCAGCAGATCGAACTCTGGAAACACCATATATTTT | CATSRSNSGNTIYF
16 | NA | TRBJ1-2 | few | TRBV4-2 | TGTGCCAGCAGCCAAGAACCGCGAAGGGATCTCTATGGCTACACCTTC | CASSQEPRRDLYGYTF
13 | NA | TRBJ1-2 | NA | TRBV6-5 | TGTGCCAGCAGTTACACAGTCCAGGGCAGATACACCTTC | CASSYTVQGRYTF
12 | TRBD1 | TRBJ1-2 | NA | TRBV29-1 | TGCAGCGTTGGAGGGACAGGGGTTGGCTACACCTTC | CSVGGTGVGYTF
15 | TRBD1 | TRBJ2-1 | NA | TRBV30 | TGTGCCTGGAGTACCGGACAGGGTAACTACAATGAGCAGTTCTTC | CAWSTGQGNYNEQFF
14 | NA | TRBJ2-5 | once | TRBV19 | TGTGCCAGTAGTTCGGGATTCGGTCAGGAGACCCAGTACTTC | CASSSGFGQETQYF
12 | NA | TRBJ2-4 | NA | TRBV2 | TGTGCCAGCAGGGGGCCCAAAAACATTCAGTACTTC | CASRGPKNIQYF
17 | NA | TRBJ2-1 | NA | TRBV4-3 | TGCGCCAGCAGCCAAGAGTTGCTAGCGACACTGTACAATGAGCAGTTCTTC | CASSQELLATLYNEQFF
13 | NA | TRBJ1-4 | NA | TRBV19 | TGTGCCAGCCGTCGGGGCCCTAATGAAAAACTGTTTTTT | CASRRGPNEKLFF
14 | NA | TRBJ2-7 | once | TRBV7-8 | TGTGCCAGCAGCTTGACAGAGACTACCTACGAGCAGTACTTC | CASSLTETTYEQYF
14 | NA | TRBJ2-3 | NA | TRBV5-5 | TGTGCCAGCAGCTTGCAGGCTAGCACAGATACGCAGTATTTT | CASSLQASTDTQYF
14 | TRBD1 | TRBJ1-3 | NA | TRBV29-1 | TGCAGCGTTGCTACCGGACAGGTGGGAAACACCATATATTTT | CSVATGQVGNTIYF
13 | NA | TRBJ2-5 | NA | TRBV27 | TGTGCCAGCAGGTCCTTAGCGGAAGAGACCCAGTACTTC | CASRSLAEETQYF
14 | NA | TRBJ1-2 | NA | TRBV6-5 | TGTGCCAGCAGGACAAACAGGTTAAACTATGGCTACACCTTC | CASRTNRLNYGYTF